The 12 T cell receptor beta chains given below trace back to one sample, sequenced in a study of blood T cells in healthy people across ages. Alongside a J-beta primer mix, a sample-barcoded 5' primer served in a second PCR lasting about 7 to 12 cycles. In TCRdb, the 5' RACE reads were re-called with MiXCR into one record per CDR3 protein. The table shows about 1,800,000 distinct CDR3 sequences, with approximately 28% occurring only once. The material sequenced was blood. The receptor set was obtained from a woman in her 30s in good health.

This rearrangement joins TRBV5-4 to TRBJ2-1; 8 nucleotides align to TRBD2. The germline gives CDR1 SGHNT, CDR2 YYREEE (reference sequence). CDR3 size: 12 residues. Trimming removed 2 bases from V and 15 bases from J; junction bases left unmatched: 7. The CDR3 loop reads CASSFGGTSLFF. In DNA form, the CDR3 reads TGTGCCAGCAGCTTTGGGGGGACTAGTCTGTTCTTC.

A few counts support this clonotype. The rearrangement uses TRBV5-6 and TRBJ1-5; 8 bases match TRBD1. V shed 4 bases, J shed 11 bases, and the junction held 5 bases outside the gene matches. CDR1 is SGHDT and CDR2 is YYEEEE in the germline V gene. There are 12 residues in the CDR3. The CDR3 sequence: CASSRQGLAQHF. The CDR3, as DNA: TGTGCCAGCAGCCGACAGGGGTTAGCCCAGCATTTT.

This clonotype was recorded at least ten times. The chain couples TRBV5-1 to TRBJ1-2; the D gene is possibly TRBD1 (5 bases). Germline V lookup: CDR1 SGHRS, CDR2 YFSETQ. This CDR3 comprises 12 residues. V lost 4 bases to trimming and J lost 7 bases, with 11 bases between them. CDR3 sequence: CASSNGQIGYTF. Written as DNA, the CDR3 is TGCGCCAGCAGCAACGGACAAATTGGCTACACCTTC.

This chain's CDR3 is CASNRWSSGRGNEQFF. In DNA form, the CDR3 reads TGTGCCAGCAACCGCTGGTCTAGCGGGAGAGGGAATGAGCAGTTCTTC. J is TRBJ2-1 and V is TRBV6-2 or TRBV6-3; 10 bases are a match to TRBD2. CDR1 and CDR2 (germline): MNHEY, SVGEGT. V shed 7 bases and J 7 bases; nucleotides not matched to a gene: 13. The CDR3 loop spans 16 amino acids.

CDR3 nucleotides: TGTGCCAGCTCACCCCGGACGGAATCCTACGAGCAGTACTTC. Protein product: CASSPRTESYEQYF. The J gene is TRBJ2-7, the V gene TRBV18; D is ambiguous. The V gene's germline CDR1 is KGHSH and CDR2 LQKENI. This CDR3 is built from 14 residues. Between the trimmed V and J ends, which lost 3 bases and 1 base, there was a span of 10 bases.

This clonotype was counted ten times or more. This chain joins TRBV7-2 and TRBJ2-7; TRBD2 aligns across 7 bases. The trim removed 5 bases at V and 7 bases at J, leaving 8 bases unmatched. Per the germline V gene, CDR1 is SGHTA and CDR2 is FQGNSA. The CDR3 contains 13 residues. CDR3 nucleotides: TGTGCCAGCAGCCCAGGACTAGTGGGTGAGCAGTACTTC. Encoded protein: CASSPGLVGEQYF.

A few counts support this clonotype. The rearrangement links TRBV28 to TRBJ1-1, with D perhaps matching TRBD1 (5 bases). V lost 6 bases to trimming and J lost 4 bases, with 24 bases between them. The CDR3 sequence is 17 residues long. The germline CDR1 and CDR2 sequences are MDHEN and SYDVKM. CDR3 residues: CASSEPVGGVGGTEAFF. Written as DNA, the CDR3 is TGTGCCAGCAGCGAACCCGTCGGGGGGGTTGGAGGCACTGAAGCTTTCTTT. Complete variable domain (other parts from reference TRBV28 and TRBJ1-1): DVKVTQSSRYLVKRTGEKVFLECVQDMDHENMFWYRQDPGLGLRLIYFSYDVKMKEKGDIPEGYSVSREKKERFSLILESASTNQTSMYLCASSEPVGGVGGTEAFFGQGTRLTVV.

A few counts support this clonotype. The rearrangement joins TRBV20-1 to TRBJ1-5, with unresolved D. Germline loops: CDR1 DFQATT, CDR2 SNEGSKA (reference sequence). This CDR3 is 13 amino acids long. V lost 6 bases, J lost 9 bases, and 18 bases lay in between. CDR3 sequence: CSASDGDQRPQHF. The CDR3 DNA reads TGCAGTGCCTCGGACGGGGATCAACGGCCCCAGCATTTT.

The V gene is TRBV18, the J gene TRBJ2-4; D is ambiguous. The closer fit of TRBJ2-7 to the DNA end suggests the J call may be wrong. The CDR3 is made up of 14 amino acids. Germline assignment: CDR1 KGHSH and CDR2 LQKENI. The CDR3 nucleotides read TGTGCCAGCTCACCTTTGGTCCTAGACTACGAGCAGTACTTC. Its translation: CASSPLVLDYEQYF.

This clonotype was found a few times. This chain links TRBV20-1 with TRBJ2-3; D is uncertain. CDR3 size: 14 residues. V was clipped by 6 bases and J by 3 bases, with 16 bases between them. The V gene's germline CDR1 is DFQATT and CDR2 SNEGSKA (reference sequence). The CDR3, as DNA: TGCAGTGCCGCGGTGATAGTGGTGACAGATACGCAGTATTTT. It yields the protein CSAAVIVVTDTQYF.

This clonotype was counted a few times. V usage is TRBV11-3 and J usage is TRBJ2-3; TRBD1 aligns across 7 bases. CDR1 and CDR2 (germline): SGHNT, YENEEA. The CDR3 runs to 15 residues. Losses at the gene ends were 5 bases for V and 4 bases for J; bases not matched to a gene: 9. The CDR3 nucleotides are TGTGCCAGCAGCGACAGACAGGGTTATGCAGATACGCAGTATTTT. As protein: CASSDRQGYADTQYF.

The chain links TRBV12-5 to TRBJ2-7; D is ambiguous. Trimming pared 3 bases from V and 2 bases from J, leaving 5 bases between. Germline V CDR1 and CDR2: LGHNT, FRNRAP. The CDR3 length is 12 residues. CDR3: CASGLQPYEQYF. The CDR3 bases are TGTGCTAGTGGTTTACAGCCCTACGAGCAGTACTTC.